This T cell receptor beta chain is from a study of blood T cell repertoires in COVID-19. Study details: Sources were T cells, B-cell-depleted T cells, or PBMCs; the material itself was cDNA or gDNA.

The assay was immunoSEQ multiplex PCR, and TCRdb's table has in-frame clones only and misses some. The table lists about 120,000 clones, around 86% of them singletons. This clone was counted a few times. The sequenced sample was peripheral blood. This clonotype originated in a man aged 35 to 55 with acute or convalescent COVID-19.

CDR3 nucleotide sequence: TGTGCCAGCAGCTTAGGCGTCGTAGTTCCAGGCTACACCTTC. It yields the protein CASSLGVVVPGYTF. The rearrangement uses TRBV7-2 and TRBJ1-2, with D unresolved. This CDR3 contains 14 residues. CDR1 and CDR2 from the germline V gene are SGHTA and FQGNSA. Trimming pared 1 base from V and 8 bases from J, leaving 14 bases between.